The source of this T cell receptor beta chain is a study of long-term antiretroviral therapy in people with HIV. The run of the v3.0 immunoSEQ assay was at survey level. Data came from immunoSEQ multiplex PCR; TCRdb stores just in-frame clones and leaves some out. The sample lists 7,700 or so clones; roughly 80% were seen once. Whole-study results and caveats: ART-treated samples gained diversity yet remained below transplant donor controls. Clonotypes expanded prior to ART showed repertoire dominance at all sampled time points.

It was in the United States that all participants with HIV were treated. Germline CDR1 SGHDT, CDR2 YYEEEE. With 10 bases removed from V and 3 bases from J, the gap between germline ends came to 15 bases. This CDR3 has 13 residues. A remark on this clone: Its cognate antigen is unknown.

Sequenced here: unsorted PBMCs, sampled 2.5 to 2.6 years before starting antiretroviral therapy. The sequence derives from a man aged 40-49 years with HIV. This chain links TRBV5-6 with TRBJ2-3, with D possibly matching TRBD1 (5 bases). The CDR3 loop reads CAAQGRGTDTQYF. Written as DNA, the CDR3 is TGTGCCGCTCAGGGAAGGGGAACAGATACGCAGTATTTT.